Included here is one T cell receptor beta chain sequence, with context. This CDR3 is 19 amino acids long. Unmatched junction bases numbered 16, after V lost 10 bases and J lost 0 bases. The germline V gene has CDR1 ENHRY and CDR2 SYGVKD. This sample was taken from a study of blood T cell repertoires in COVID-19. Overall study context: PBMCs, B-cell-depleted T cells, or T cells provided the cDNA or gDNA that made up the material.

It was during active infection that Seattle patients were enrolled and then longitudinally followed. The authors' processing: Amplification with reference gene primers provided the estimates of nucleated cell counts. Generated by immunoSEQ multiplex PCR, the TCRdb table keeps only in-frame clones and is missing some. That table is the source of V, J and clone size, and D and trimming were worked out from the DNA. The table has roughly 380,000 clones, 75% to 90% seen once; the top ten hold 1.5% to 1.8%. This clonotype was sampled from a woman aged 40 to 49 with COVID-19, enrolled during active disease. Sequenced material: peripheral blood. The rearrangement uses TRBV10-3 and TRBJ2-1; 12 bases are a match to TRBD2. CDR3 in amino acids: CATNHPGTSGPSSYNEQFF. The CDR3 nucleotides read TGTGCCACAAATCACCCCGGGACTAGCGGGCCTAGCTCCTACAATGAGCAGTTCTTC.